This section outlines one T cell receptor (beta chain) sequence together with its context. CDR3 size: 15 residues. Per germline, CDR1 SEHNR and CDR2 FQNEAQ (reference sequence). V gave up 5 bases and J gave up 0 bases, with 13 bases separating them. The record originates from a study of cytomegalovirus exposure and HLA in healthy donors. PCR primers comprised 60 Vbeta and 13 Jbeta primers. Here immunoSEQ multiplex PCR was the method, and the copy in TCRdb shows in-frame clones only, minus some. Among fewer than 150,000 clones listed, 70% to 75% were seen once. The sequence derives from a man aged 30-40 years in good health and CMV-seronegative. Sequenced input: PBMCs. The chain is built from TRBV7-9 and TRBJ1-1; no clear D gene. The CDR3: CASSPRRDVNTEAFF. The CDR3 nucleotides are TGTGCCAGCAGCCCCCGACGGGATGTGAACACTGAAGCTTTCTTT.